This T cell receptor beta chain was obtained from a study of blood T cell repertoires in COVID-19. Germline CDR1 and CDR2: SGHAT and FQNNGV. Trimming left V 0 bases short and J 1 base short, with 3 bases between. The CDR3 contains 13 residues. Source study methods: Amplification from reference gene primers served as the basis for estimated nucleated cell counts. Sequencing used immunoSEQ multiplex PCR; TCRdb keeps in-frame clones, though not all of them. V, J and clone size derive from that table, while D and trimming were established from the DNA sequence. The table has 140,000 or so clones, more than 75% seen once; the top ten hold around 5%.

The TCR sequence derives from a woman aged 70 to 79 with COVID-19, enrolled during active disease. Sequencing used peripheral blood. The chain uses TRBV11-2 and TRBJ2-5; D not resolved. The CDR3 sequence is CASSLDSQETQYF. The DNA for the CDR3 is TGTGCCAGCAGCTTAGACAGCCAAGAGACCCAGTACTTC.